The source of this TCR beta chain is a study of early T cells in non-severe SARS-CoV-2 infection. The CDR3 length is 14 residues. Germline-derived CDR1 and CDR2 are SGHRS and YFSETQ. Trimming cost V 4 bases and J 6 bases; bases outside gene matches: 7. This clonotype was seen repeatedly, ten times or more. Antigen: not known. Regarding the study as a whole: Private and CD4 specificities were missed by VDJdb matching, skewed to anti-spike CD8.

Each CDR3 protein gets one entry after TCRdb re-called the 5' RACE reads with MiXCR. The sample records 25,000 to 30,000 distinct CDR3 sequences, about 4% being singletons. This chain links TRBV5-1 with TRBJ1-1, with 9 bases that match TRBD1. The receptor's source is an adult who was a healthcare worker with PCR-confirmed SARS-CoV-2 infection or an uninfected control (not recorded which). Sequenced input: whole blood. For the CDR3, the DNA is TGCGCCAGCAGCACACAGGGGGCTAGCCCTGAAGCTTTCTTT. Its protein product is CASSTQGASPEAFF.